Listed below are T cell receptor beta chains from one sample, sequenced in a study of T cells in localized non-small cell lung cancer. Method: immunoSEQ multiplex PCR; TCRdb's copy keeps in-frame clones and lacks some. This table has 20,000 to 25,000 clones, roughly 89% appearing once. The sequencing used peripheral blood, collected before any cancer treatment. Receptor source: a male donor older than 55 with stage I lung adenocarcinoma. Both conserved end residues are part of each CDR3. Each record gives: J gene, clone size, V gene, D gene, CDR3 protein, CDR3 DNA. D genes are given only for firm matches. Where a row states a size, it is once, few, many or the class of an expanded clone; other rows omit it.

J gene: TRBJ1-5; clone size: .; V gene: TRBV6-1; D gene: .; CDR3 protein: CASSEQVNQPQHF; CDR3 DNA: TGTGCCAGCAGTGAACAAGTCAATCAGCCCCAGCATTTT
J gene: TRBJ2-7; clone size: .; V gene: TRBV5-4; D gene: .; CDR3 protein: CASSSSDSNYEQYF; CDR3 DNA: TGTGCCAGCAGCTCTTCCGACAGCAACTACGAGCAGTACTTC
J gene: TRBJ2-7; clone size: .; V gene: TRBV21-1; D gene: .; CDR3 protein: CASRPGRIYEQYF; CDR3 DNA: TGTGCCAGCAGACCCGGACGGATTTACGAGCAGTACTTC
J gene: TRBJ2-1; clone size: .; V gene: TRBV4-2; D gene: .; CDR3 protein: CASSQEWSSYNEQFF; CDR3 DNA: TGTGCCAGCAGCCAAGAATGGAGTTCTTACAATGAGCAGTTCTTC
J gene: TRBJ2-2; clone size: .; V gene: TRBV9; D gene: .; CDR3 protein: CASRLTTNTGELFF; CDR3 DNA: TGTGCCAGCAGATTAACGACGAACACCGGGGAGCTGTTTTTT
J gene: TRBJ2-4; clone size: .; V gene: TRBV7-9; D gene: TRBD1; CDR3 protein: CASSLGQGDKNIQYF; CDR3 DNA: TGTGCCAGCAGCTTAGGACAGGGGGACAAAAACATTCAGTACTTC
J gene: TRBJ1-5; clone size: .; V gene: TRBV6-5; D gene: .; CDR3 protein: CASSSQKGHQPQHF; CDR3 DNA: TGTGCCAGCAGTTCCCAAAAGGGGCATCAGCCCCAGCATTTT
J gene: TRBJ1-5; clone size: .; V gene: TRBV30; D gene: .; CDR3 protein: CAWSVNERQPQHF; CDR3 DNA: TGTGCCTGGAGTGTAAATGAGCGACAGCCCCAGCATTTT
J gene: TRBJ2-1; clone size: .; V gene: TRBV15; D gene: TRBD1; CDR3 protein: CATSRLGGGTGGYEQFF; CDR3 DNA: TGTGCCACCAGCAGACTCGGAGGCGGGACAGGGGGCTATGAGCAGTTCTTC
J gene: TRBJ1-1; clone size: .; V gene: TRBV19; D gene: TRBD1; CDR3 protein: CASSVRDRVNFNTEAFF; CDR3 DNA: TGTGCCAGTAGTGTCCGGGACAGGGTTAATTTCAACACTGAAGCTTTCTTT
J gene: TRBJ2-3; clone size: .; V gene: TRBV4-1; D gene: TRBD2; CDR3 protein: CASSQEIRASGSTDTQYF; CDR3 DNA: TGCGCCAGCAGCCAAGAGATCAGGGCTAGCGGGTCCACAGATACGCAGTATTTT
J gene: TRBJ1-2; clone size: .; V gene: TRBV7-8; D gene: .; CDR3 protein: CASSLEAAAANYGYTF; CDR3 DNA: TGTGCCAGCAGCTTAGAGGCGGCCGCGGCTAACTATGGCTACACCTTC
J gene: TRBJ2-7; clone size: .; V gene: TRBV5-6; D gene: TRBD1; CDR3 protein: CASSFTGGGTYEQYF; CDR3 DNA: TGTGCCAGCAGCTTCACAGGGGGCGGAACCTACGAGCAGTACTTC
J gene: TRBJ2-2; clone size: .; V gene: TRBV9; D gene: .; CDR3 protein: CARSASGGAYTGELFF; CDR3 DNA: TGTGCCCGCAGCGCTTCTGGGGGGGCGTACACCGGGGAGCTGTTTTTT
J gene: TRBJ2-1; clone size: .; V gene: TRBV6-5; D gene: .; CDR3 protein: CATRANNEQFF; CDR3 DNA: TGTGCCACCCGGGCAAACAATGAGCAGTTCTTC
J gene: TRBJ2-3; clone size: .; V gene: TRBV7-2; D gene: TRBD1; CDR3 protein: CASSLKGQGSTDTQYF; CDR3 DNA: TGTGCCAGCAGCCTGAAGGGACAGGGGAGCACAGATACGCAGTATTTT
J gene: TRBJ2-6; clone size: .; V gene: TRBV7-2; D gene: .; CDR3 protein: CASSRHTGRQSRANVLTF; CDR3 DNA: TGTGCCAGCAGCCGGCATACCGGACGACAAAGTCGGGCCAACGTCCTGACTTTC
J gene: TRBJ2-1; clone size: .; V gene: TRBV19; D gene: .; CDR3 protein: CASSGQVYNEQFF; CDR3 DNA: TGTGCCAGTAGTGGCCAGGTATACAATGAGCAGTTCTTC
J gene: TRBJ2-7; clone size: .; V gene: TRBV18; D gene: TRBD1; CDR3 protein: CASSPGTGPEQYF; CDR3 DNA: TGTGCCAGCTCACCCGGGACAGGGCCCGAGCAGTACTTC
J gene: TRBJ2-1; clone size: .; V gene: TRBV9; D gene: .; CDR3 protein: CASSGGERLGEQFF; CDR3 DNA: TGTGCCAGCAGCGGTGGGGAGCGCCTCGGGGAGCAGTTCTTC
J gene: TRBJ2-2; clone size: .; V gene: TRBV10-1; D gene: TRBD1; CDR3 protein: CASSRQGARELFF; CDR3 DNA: TGCGCCAGCAGTCGACAGGGGGCTCGGGAGCTGTTTTTT
J gene: TRBJ1-1; clone size: once; V gene: TRBV7-2; D gene: .; CDR3 protein: CASSATMTGNTEAFF; CDR3 DNA: TGTGCCAGCAGCGCTACAATGACAGGGAACACTGAAGCTTTCTTT
J gene: TRBJ1-6; clone size: .; V gene: TRBV5-8; D gene: .; CDR3 protein: CASRPYRVGDSPLHF; CDR3 DNA: TGTGCCAGCAGACCTTACAGGGTCGGTGATTCACCCCTCCACTTT
J gene: TRBJ2-1; clone size: .; V gene: TRBV7-3; D gene: .; CDR3 protein: CASSLNLDRDNEQFF; CDR3 DNA: TGTGCCAGCAGCTTAAACCTCGACAGAGACAATGAGCAGTTCTTC
J gene: TRBJ2-2; clone size: .; V gene: TRBV11-2; D gene: .; CDR3 protein: CASGPTENTGELFF; CDR3 DNA: TGTGCCAGCGGCCCGACGGAAAACACCGGGGAGCTGTTTTTT
J gene: TRBJ1-2; clone size: .; V gene: TRBV30; D gene: .; CDR3 protein: CAWSVRAYGYTF; CDR3 DNA: TGTGCCTGGAGTGTCCGGGCGTATGGCTACACCTTC
J gene: TRBJ2-7; clone size: .; V gene: TRBV19; D gene: TRBD2; CDR3 protein: CASSVPGTSGTREQYF; CDR3 DNA: TGTGCCAGTAGTGTCCCCGGGACTAGCGGAACCCGGGAGCAGTACTTC
J gene: TRBJ2-1; clone size: few; V gene: TRBV7-9; D gene: TRBD1; CDR3 protein: CASSLDDRGYLNEQFF; CDR3 DNA: TGTGCCAGCAGCTTAGATGACAGGGGATATTTAAATGAGCAGTTCTTC
J gene: TRBJ2-1; clone size: .; V gene: TRBV7-9; D gene: .; CDR3 protein: CASGVAFEQFF; CDR3 DNA: TGTGCCAGCGGCGTGGCGTTTGAGCAGTTCTTC
J gene: TRBJ2-1; clone size: .; V gene: TRBV7-9; D gene: .; CDR3 protein: CASSFTTDTYNEQFF; CDR3 DNA: TGTGCCAGCAGCTTTACCACAGATACCTACAATGAGCAGTTCTTC
J gene: TRBJ1-1; clone size: once; V gene: TRBV28; D gene: .; CDR3 protein: CASWDVNWGTEAFF; CDR3 DNA: TGTGCCAGCTGGGACGTGAATTGGGGCACTGAAGCTTTCTTT
J gene: TRBJ2-7; clone size: few; V gene: TRBV19; D gene: TRBD1; CDR3 protein: CASSIGGQRAHEQYF; CDR3 DNA: TGTGCCAGTAGTATAGGGGGACAGCGAGCACACGAGCAGTACTTC
J gene: TRBJ2-3; clone size: once; V gene: TRBV21-1; D gene: .; CDR3 protein: CASSKAGGAGDTQYF; CDR3 DNA: TGTGCCAGCAGCAAAGCGGGAGGGGCAGGAGATACGCAGTATTTT
J gene: TRBJ1-4; clone size: .; V gene: TRBV6-5; D gene: .; CDR3 protein: CASSRTGTRNEKLFF; CDR3 DNA: TGTGCCAGCAGTCGTACCGGGACAAGGAATGAAAAACTGTTTTTT
J gene: TRBJ1-1; clone size: once; V gene: TRBV10-3; D gene: .; CDR3 protein: CATLFGVNTEAFF; CDR3 DNA: TGTGCCACCCTCTTTGGGGTGAACACTGAAGCTTTCTTT
J gene: TRBJ2-1; clone size: .; V gene: TRBV6-5; D gene: TRBD1; CDR3 protein: CASSSDRQGNNEQFF; CDR3 DNA: TGTGCCAGCAGTTCCGATAGACAGGGGAACAATGAGCAGTTCTTC
J gene: TRBJ1-1; clone size: .; V gene: TRBV19; D gene: .; CDR3 protein: CASKQGPNTEAFF; CDR3 DNA: TGTGCCAGTAAACAGGGACCGAACACTGAAGCTTTCTTT
J gene: TRBJ1-2; clone size: .; V gene: TRBV6-1; D gene: TRBD1; CDR3 protein: CASSEALWTGDGYTF; CDR3 DNA: TGTGCCAGCAGTGAAGCCCTATGGACAGGGGATGGCTACACCTTC
J gene: TRBJ2-7; clone size: .; V gene: TRBV6-5; D gene: TRBD2; CDR3 protein: CASTSAGGLYEQYF; CDR3 DNA: TGTGCCAGCACCTCAGCGGGGGGGCTCTACGAGCAGTACTTC
J gene: TRBJ1-5; clone size: .; V gene: TRBV7-9; D gene: .; CDR3 protein: CASSLDSGNQPQHF; CDR3 DNA: TGTGCCAGCAGCTTGGACAGTGGCAATCAGCCCCAGCATTTT
J gene: TRBJ1-2; clone size: once; V gene: TRBV19; D gene: .; CDR3 protein: CASSPRVPAGYTF; CDR3 DNA: TGTGCCAGTAGCCCTAGGGTCCCGGCAGGCTACACCTTC
J gene: TRBJ1-5; clone size: .; V gene: TRBV19; D gene: .; CDR3 protein: CASSIQGKGQPQHF; CDR3 DNA: TGTGCCAGTAGTATACAGGGTAAAGGACAGCCCCAGCATTTT
J gene: TRBJ2-2; clone size: .; V gene: TRBV5-1; D gene: TRBD1; CDR3 protein: CASLDRGESGELFF; CDR3 DNA: TGCGCCAGCCTGGACAGGGGAGAATCCGGGGAGCTGTTTTTT
J gene: TRBJ1-2; clone size: few; V gene: TRBV6-5; D gene: .; CDR3 protein: CASYRKGYTF; CDR3 DNA: TGTGCCAGCTATAGAAAGGGCTACACCTTC
J gene: TRBJ1-5; clone size: .; V gene: TRBV28; D gene: .; CDR3 protein: CASSLGGSSQPQHF; CDR3 DNA: TGTGCCAGCAGTTTAGGGGGTAGCTCTCAGCCCCAGCATTTT
J gene: TRBJ2-7; clone size: .; V gene: TRBV7-3; D gene: TRBD1; CDR3 protein: CASSSGTGSSYEQYF; CDR3 DNA: TGTGCCAGCAGCTCCGGGACAGGGAGCTCCTACGAGCAGTACTTC
J gene: TRBJ1-1; clone size: .; V gene: TRBV29-1; D gene: .; CDR3 protein: CSAGQRNTEAFF; CDR3 DNA: TGCAGCGCCGGACAGAGGAACACTGAAGCTTTCTTT
J gene: TRBJ2-7; clone size: .; V gene: TRBV6-1; D gene: TRBD1; CDR3 protein: CASRGTGGDEQYF; CDR3 DNA: TGTGCCAGCAGGGGGACAGGGGGGGACGAGCAGTACTTC
J gene: TRBJ2-4; clone size: .; V gene: TRBV5-4; D gene: .; CDR3 protein: CASGEGGKNIQYF; CDR3 DNA: TGTGCCAGCGGGGAGGGGGGCAAAAACATTCAGTACTTC
J gene: TRBJ2-7; clone size: .; V gene: TRBV30; D gene: .; CDR3 protein: CAWSPNLWGEQYF; CDR3 DNA: TGTGCCTGGAGTCCTAATTTGTGGGGGGAGCAGTACTTC
J gene: TRBJ2-3; clone size: few; V gene: TRBV4-2; D gene: TRBD2; CDR3 protein: CASSQGTSEDTQYF; CDR3 DNA: TGTGCCAGCAGCCAAGGGACTAGCGAGGATACGCAGTATTTT
J gene: TRBJ1-1; clone size: .; V gene: TRBV4-3; D gene: TRBD1; CDR3 protein: CASSQDLGTGATEAFF; CDR3 DNA: TGCGCCAGCAGCCAAGATCTTGGGACAGGGGCCACTGAAGCTTTCTTT
J gene: TRBJ2-7; clone size: .; V gene: TRBV5-3; D gene: .; CDR3 protein: CARSLQLRGCSYEQYF; CDR3 DNA: TGTGCCAGAAGCCTTCAACTGCGGGGATGCTCCTACGAGCAGTACTTC
J gene: TRBJ2-6; clone size: .; V gene: TRBV28; D gene: .; CDR3 protein: CASGEGTLSGANVLTF; CDR3 DNA: TGTGCCAGCGGAGAGGGAACCCTCTCTGGGGCCAACGTCCTGACTTTC